Reported below is one T cell receptor (beta chain). This clone was observed a few times. Its antigen remains undetermined. No base quality information exists; no much larger clone differs at one position. From each donor, a single peripheral blood sample of about 100 mL on average was drawn into heparinised tubes. A BD FACSAria II was used to sort naive, central memory, regulatory and stem cell-like memory CD4+ T cells with a panel that included CD45RO, CCR7, CD25, CD127, CD95 and CD27. All sorted populations exceeded 95% purity. PBMCs were isolated immediately by Lymphoprep density gradient centrifugation and stained directly without culture. So that batch effects would be minimized, each experiment stained and sorted samples in pairs, pairing one healthy donor with one patient. The sample comes from a study of beta chain features in type 1 diabetes (dated by TCRdb to between 2017 and 2018). Some background on the complete study: No differences in mean age, gender distribution, total cell number or subset yield were found between patients and healthy donors. In the study, recently diagnosed type 1 diabetes patients and matched healthy donors were compared on the TCRB repertoires of their sorted circulating CD4+ T cell subsets. A total of 107,917,701 sorted cells were examined across all samples, and a strong correlation was observed between cell number per subset and RNA yield. Naive and central memory subsets were obtained from all 30 or so donors, but regulatory and stem cell-like memory subsets were isolated from only 8 patients and about 8 healthy donors. Results the study describes overall, beyond this receptor: At VDJ recombination sites, patients with type 1 diabetes made fewer insertions and deleted more nucleotides, a pattern implying thymic rearrangement abnormalities. Shorter templates might have been favored by PCR, but patient and control samples were amplified and corrected together, so both groups would have been affected equally by any skew. Because cDNA rather than genomic DNA was sequenced, highly expressing activated cells could have been over-represented, although no difference in activation and CD3 levels was found between groups. The naive, central memory and regulatory TCRB repertoires appeared to resemble one another more closely among patients than among healthy donors. Type 1 diabetes patients showed a moderate but significant shortening of TCRB CDR3 length in all four CD4+ subsets. HLA sub-analyses involved small numbers of individuals, so any influence of HLA type on TCRB rearrangement remained unresolved.

The germline V gene sets CDR1 to SGDLS and CDR2 to YYNGEE. From the cysteine up to the phenylalanine, the CDR3 has a length of 16 residues. The sequence is cut down to CDR3 DNA, 48 bases in frame from base 1. The junction shows trimming of 4 bases on V and 4 bases on J, plus 21 bases between the germline ends. The entire amount of isolated RNA was reverse transcribed using the High Capacity cDNA Reverse Transcription Kit, so the sequenced TCRB transcripts were expressed ones. Naive, central memory and regulatory T cell samples underwent deep immunoSEQ sequencing, averaging about 3.5 million total reads per sample. After sorted cells were lysed in RLT buffer, RNA was extracted with DNase-treated RNeasy Micro or Mini kits, with the choice depending on cell number. Each cell subset was processed on its own to prevent cross-contamination, while patient and healthy donor samples were processed together. The immunoSEQ multiplex PCR was used to amplify TCRB sequences from cDNA, generating 87-bp fragments that spanned the CDR3 region. The amplicons were sequenced using the Illumina HiSeq platform. Per the source publication's procedure: Synthetic template baselines were used to correct PCR bias computationally, reads within Hamming distance 2 were collapsed, and singletons that could not be merged were discarded. Reads were aligned to IMGT to assign V, D and J genes, CDR3 length, and insertions or deletions at six rearrangement sites. Within each subset, clonotype counts were normalized to sorted cell number, after which true diversity and Gini coefficients were computed with the tcR R package. The overlap coefficient, calculated on TCRB nucleotide sequences, was used to quantify repertoire sharing. Out-of-frame TCRB sequences from naive cells were analyzed to stand in for the pre-selection repertoire. The table comes from immuneACCESS by way of TCRdb, which keeps in-frame sequences with V and J called. Part of the clones is missing from these tables; in studies checked, under half for an unresolved V gene and the rest for unknown reasons. Clonal size and the V and J genes are those of that table, whereas D and trimming came from the DNA. The sample profile shows hundreds of thousands of clones; roughly 12% of them were found once. The ten largest clones take up 0.0085% to 0.012% of the sample.

The V and J segments used are TRBV9 and TRBJ2-7; the D gene is possibly TRBD2, with 6 bases matching. The sample comprised naive CD4+ T cells from blood. In light of the paper, this sample's cell subset or site label describes: true naive CD4+ T cells. This receptor was taken from a woman aged 18 to 35 with type 1 diabetes. The CDR3 protein sequence reads: CASSPDPGLTTYEQYF. In nucleotide form, the sequence is TGTGCCAGCAGCCCTGACCCGGGACTCACAACGTACGAGCAGTACTTC.